The 12 T cell receptor beta chains reported below all come from one sample, sequenced in a study of T cell repertoires in cytomegalovirus infection. Each CDR3 protein is one row after TCRdb ran MiXCR on the reads. The sample has hundreds of thousands of distinct CDR3 sequences; around 31% are singletons. Antigens for these TCRs are unknown. The specimen was cultured CD8+ T cells from PBMCs, collected from culture after CMV antigen stimulation. The receptors come from a human donor in good health (CMV status not recorded). Some clones in this sample may be carry-over from other donors' samples.

This clonotype has a handful of counts. The chain carries TRBV6-5 and TRBJ1-1, with 12 bases that match TRBD1. This CDR3 is 14 amino acids long. Losses at the gene ends were 5 bases for V and 7 bases for J; bases not matched to a gene: 5. From germline, CDR1 is MNHEY and CDR2 SVGAGI. CDR3 in amino acids: CASSGTGGQFEAFF. The CDR3 nucleotides are TGTGCCAGCAGTGGGACAGGGGGCCAATTTGAAGCTTTCTTT.

The table lists this clonotype with many counts. The genes are TRBV4-2 and TRBJ2-3, with D perhaps matching TRBD1 or TRBD2 (5 bases each). Germline V gives CDR1 LGHNA, CDR2 YNFKEQ. The germline V and J ends were trimmed by 2 bases and 2 bases, with 20 bases remaining between them. The CDR3 totals 18 residues. The DNA for the CDR3 is TGTGCCAGCAGCCAATTTACCGACCGGGACCCCCACACAGATACGCAGTATTTT. Translated: CASSQFTDRDPHTDTQYF.

This chain links TRBV11-2 with TRBJ2-5; TRBD1 is a possible D gene (6 bases). V lost 5 bases, J lost 5 bases, and 18 bases lay in between. The V gene's germline CDR1 is SGHAT and CDR2 FQNNGV. This CDR3 is 15 amino acids long. The CDR3 region has the DNA TGTGCCAGCAGCGGAAGATGGGCAGGGGACGAGACCCAGTACTTC. This gives the protein CASSGRWAGDETQYF.

J is TRBJ1-2 and V is TRBV6-6, with 11 positions matching TRBD1. This CDR3 contains 15 residues. V shed 3 bases, J shed 5 bases, and the junction held 5 bases outside the gene matches. Germline lookup yields CDR1 MNHNY and CDR2 SVGAGI (reference sequence). CDR3 in DNA: TGTGCCAGCAGTTATAGGACAGGGGGCGCTTATGGCTACACCTTC. Protein: CASSYRTGGAYGYTF.

This sequence joins TRBV6-1 and TRBJ2-4; unclear D gene. V dropped 1 base and J dropped 0 bases, with 7 bases sitting between them. The CDR3 sequence is 15 residues long. Germline assignment: CDR1 MNHNS and CDR2 SASEGT. The chain's CDR3 is CASSEGILAKNIQYF. CDR3 coding DNA: TGTGCCAGCAGTGAAGGAATCTTAGCCAAAAACATTCAGTACTTC.

The rearrangement joins TRBV7-3 to TRBJ1-1; D unresolved. In germline, CDR1 is SGHTA, CDR2 FQGTGA. V lost 1 base and J lost 4, with 7 bases in between. CDR3 length: 13 residues. The chain's CDR3 is CASSLSRATEAFF. The CDR3 nucleotides are TGTGCCAGCAGCTTAAGTAGGGCCACTGAAGCTTTCTTT. The whole variable domain, filled in from reference TRBV7-3 and TRBJ1-1, reads GAGVSQTPSNKVTEKGKYVELRCDPISGHTALYWYRQSLGQGPEFLIYFQGTGAADDSGLPNDRFFAVRPEGSVSTLKIQRTERGDSAVYLCASSLSRATEAFFGQGTRLTVV.

The J gene is TRBJ2-1, the V gene TRBV19; the D gene is possibly TRBD1 (6 bases). The CDR3 is 14 amino acids. The V and J ends lost 4 bases and 7 bases respectively, with 14 bases between them. Germline CDR1 reads LNHDA; CDR2 reads SQIVND (reference sequence). The CDR3: CASSTTGSGNEQFF. CDR3 DNA sequence: TGTGCCAGTAGTACCACAGGGTCGGGAAATGAGCAGTTCTTC.

The V and J genes are TRBV7-9 and TRBJ2-1; TRBD2 matches 7 bases. This CDR3 has 13 amino acids. Germline loops: CDR1 SEHNR, CDR2 FQNEAQ (reference sequence). Trimming cost V 5 bases and J 10 bases; bases outside gene matches: 8. This chain's CDR3 is CASSPPMGGEQFF. CDR3 in DNA: TGTGCCAGCAGCCCCCCGATGGGGGGGGAGCAGTTCTTC.

Details on this clonotype: A much larger clone sits a single nucleotide away, making a read error possible. The gene calls are TRBV7-2 and TRBJ2-7, with 11 bases fitting TRBD2. CDR1 and CDR2 from the germline V gene are SGHTA and FQGNSA. The CDR3 contains 16 residues. The ends lost 1 base at V and 5 bases at J; junction bases unmatched: 7. The CDR3 spells CASSLVPSGGRDEQYF. The DNA of the CDR3 is TGTGCCAGCAGCTTAGTCCCTAGCGGGGGGAGGGACGAGCAGTACTTC. The full variable domain, completed using reference TRBV7-2 and TRBJ2-7, is GAGVSQSPSNKVTEKGKDVELRCDPISGHTALYWYRQSLGQGLEFLIYFQGNSAPDKSGLPSDRFSAERTGGSVSTLTIQRTQQEDSAVYLCASSLVPSGGRDEQYFGPGTRLTVT.

A few counts support this clonotype. This rearrangement joins TRBV6-1 to TRBJ2-1; D is ambiguous. The germline CDR1 and CDR2 sequences are MNHNS and SASEGT. The CDR3 sequence is 11 residues long. V lost 7 bases, J lost 8 bases, and 9 bases lay in between. The CDR3 loop reads CASTFSYEQFF. The CDR3 DNA reads as TGTGCCAGCACTTTCTCTTATGAGCAGTTCTTC.

The chain links TRBV7-9 to TRBJ2-3; TRBD1 matches at 7 bases. The CDR3 covers 16 residues. The J segment lost 3 bases and the V segment lost 1 base, leaving 7 bases of the junction unmatched. Germline-derived CDR1 and CDR2 are SEHNR and FQNEAQ (reference sequence). The CDR3 nucleotides read TGTGCCAGCAGCTTAGGCCCCGTGGACAGGACAGATACGCAGTATTTT. Its translation: CASSLGPVDRTDTQYF.

The V call is TRBV2, the J call TRBJ2-7; no firm D call. The V gene lost 4 bases and the J gene lost 5 bases, with 6 bases spanning the gap. There are 11 residues in the CDR3. Germline assignment: CDR1 SNHLY and CDR2 FYNNEI. CDR3 bases: TGTGCCAGCAGTGGGTGGCACGAGCAGTACGTC. It is translated as CASSGWHEQYV.